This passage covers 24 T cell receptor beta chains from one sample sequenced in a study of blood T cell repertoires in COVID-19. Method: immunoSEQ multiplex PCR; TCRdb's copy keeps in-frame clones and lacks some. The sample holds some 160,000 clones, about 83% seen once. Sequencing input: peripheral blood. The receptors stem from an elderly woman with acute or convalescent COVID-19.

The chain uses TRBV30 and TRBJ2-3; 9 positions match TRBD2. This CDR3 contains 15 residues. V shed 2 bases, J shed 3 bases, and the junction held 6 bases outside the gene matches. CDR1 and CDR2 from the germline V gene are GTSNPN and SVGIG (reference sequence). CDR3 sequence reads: CAWSLGLAGTDTQYF. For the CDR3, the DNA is TGTGCCTGGAGTTTGGGGCTAGCGGGGACAGATACGCAGTATTTT.

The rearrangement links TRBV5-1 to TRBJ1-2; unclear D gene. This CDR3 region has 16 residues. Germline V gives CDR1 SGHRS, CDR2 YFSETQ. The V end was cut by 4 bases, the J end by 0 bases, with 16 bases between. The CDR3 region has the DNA TGCGCCAGCAGCCCCGGGCCGCGGGTAACTAACTATGGCTACACCTTC. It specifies CASSPGPRVTNYGYTF.

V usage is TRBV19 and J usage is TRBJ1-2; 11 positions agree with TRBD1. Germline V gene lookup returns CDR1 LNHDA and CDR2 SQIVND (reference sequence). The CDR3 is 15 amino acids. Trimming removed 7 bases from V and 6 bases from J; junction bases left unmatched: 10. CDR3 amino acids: CASIPKLDRGHGYTF. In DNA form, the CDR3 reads TGTGCCAGTATCCCGAAGTTGGACAGGGGGCATGGCTACACCTTC.

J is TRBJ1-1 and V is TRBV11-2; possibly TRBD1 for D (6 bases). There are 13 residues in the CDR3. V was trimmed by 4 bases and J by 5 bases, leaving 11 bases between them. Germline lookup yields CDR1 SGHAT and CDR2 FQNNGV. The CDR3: CASSSHRDTEAFF. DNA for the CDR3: TGTGCCAGCAGCTCACACAGGGATACTGAAGCTTTCTTT. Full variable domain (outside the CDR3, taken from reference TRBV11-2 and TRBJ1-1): EAGVAQSPRYKIIEKRQSVAFWCNPISGHATLYWYQQILGQGPKLLIQFQNNGVVDDSQLPKDRFSAERLKGVDSTLKIQPAKLEDSAVYLCASSSHRDTEAFFGQGTRLTVV.

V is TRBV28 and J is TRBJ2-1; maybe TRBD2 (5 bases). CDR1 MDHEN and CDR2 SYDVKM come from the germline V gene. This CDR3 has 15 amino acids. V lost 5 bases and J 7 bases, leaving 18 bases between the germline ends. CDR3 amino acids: CASSINEGLSNEQFF. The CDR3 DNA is TGTGCCAGCAGTATAAATGAGGGCCTCTCAAATGAGCAGTTCTTC. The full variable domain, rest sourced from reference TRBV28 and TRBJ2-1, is DVKVTQSSRYLVKRTGEKVFLECVQDMDHENMFWYRQDPGLGLRLIYFSYDVKMKEKGDIPEGYSVSREKKERFSLILESASTNQTSMYLCASSINEGLSNEQFFGPGTRLTVL.

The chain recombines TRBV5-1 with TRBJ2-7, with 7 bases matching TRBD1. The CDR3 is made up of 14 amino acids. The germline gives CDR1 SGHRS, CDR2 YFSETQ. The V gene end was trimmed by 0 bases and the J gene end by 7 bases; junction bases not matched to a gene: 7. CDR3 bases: TGCGCCAGCAGCTTGGGGCAGGGGGTCGGAGAGCAGTACTTC. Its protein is CASSLGQGVGEQYF.

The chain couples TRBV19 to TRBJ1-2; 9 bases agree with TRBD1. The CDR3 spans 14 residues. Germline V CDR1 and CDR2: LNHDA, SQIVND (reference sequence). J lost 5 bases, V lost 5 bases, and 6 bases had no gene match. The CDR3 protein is CASSVGTGPYGYTF. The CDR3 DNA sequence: TGTGCCAGTAGTGTCGGGACAGGGCCTTATGGCTACACCTTC. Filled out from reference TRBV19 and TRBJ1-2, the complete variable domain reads DGGITQSPKYLFRKEGQNVTLSCEQNLNHDAMYWYRQDPGQGLRLIYYSQIVNDFQKGDIAEGYSVSREKKESFPLTVTSAQKNPTAFYLCASSVGTGPYGYTFGSGTRLTVV.

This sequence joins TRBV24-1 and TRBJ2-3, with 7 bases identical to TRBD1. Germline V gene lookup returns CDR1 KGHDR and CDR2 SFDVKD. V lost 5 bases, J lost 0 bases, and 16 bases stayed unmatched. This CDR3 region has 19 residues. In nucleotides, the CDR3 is TGTGCCACCAGTGCTAACAGGGGTGGGTTGGTTTCTAGCACAGATACGCAGTATTTT. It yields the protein CATSANRGGLVSSTDTQYF.

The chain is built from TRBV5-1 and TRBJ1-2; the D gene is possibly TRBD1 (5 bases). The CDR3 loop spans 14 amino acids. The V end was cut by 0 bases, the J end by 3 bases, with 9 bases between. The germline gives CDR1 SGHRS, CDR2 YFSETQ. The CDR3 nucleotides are TGCGCCAGCAGCTTGGCCTCGGGGGACTATGGCTACACCTTC. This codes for CASSLASGDYGYTF.

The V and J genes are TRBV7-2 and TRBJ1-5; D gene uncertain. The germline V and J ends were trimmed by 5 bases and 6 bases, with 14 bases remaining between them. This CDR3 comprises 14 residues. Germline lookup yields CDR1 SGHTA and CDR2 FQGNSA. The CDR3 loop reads CASSLSSPGQPQHF. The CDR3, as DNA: TGTGCCAGCAGCCTCTCTTCGCCAGGTCAGCCCCAGCATTTT.

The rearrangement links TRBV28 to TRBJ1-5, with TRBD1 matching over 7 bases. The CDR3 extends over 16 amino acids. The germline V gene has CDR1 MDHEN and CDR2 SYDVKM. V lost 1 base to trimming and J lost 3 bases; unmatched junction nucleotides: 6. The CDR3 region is CASSLSRQGPNQPQHF. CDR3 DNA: TGTGCCAGCAGTTTATCTAGACAGGGCCCCAATCAGCCCCAGCATTTT.

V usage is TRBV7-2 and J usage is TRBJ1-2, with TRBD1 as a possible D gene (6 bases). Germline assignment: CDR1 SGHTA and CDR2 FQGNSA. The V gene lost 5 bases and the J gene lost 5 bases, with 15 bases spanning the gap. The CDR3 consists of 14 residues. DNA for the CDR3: TGTGCCAGCAGCGCACAAGACAGGAGTTATGGCTACACCTTC. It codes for CASSAQDRSYGYTF.

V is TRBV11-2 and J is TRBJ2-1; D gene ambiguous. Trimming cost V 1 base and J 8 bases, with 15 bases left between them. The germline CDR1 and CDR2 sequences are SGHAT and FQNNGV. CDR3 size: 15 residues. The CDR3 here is CASSLGPFRADEQFF. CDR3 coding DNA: TGTGCCAGCAGCTTAGGTCCCTTCCGAGCCGATGAGCAGTTCTTC.

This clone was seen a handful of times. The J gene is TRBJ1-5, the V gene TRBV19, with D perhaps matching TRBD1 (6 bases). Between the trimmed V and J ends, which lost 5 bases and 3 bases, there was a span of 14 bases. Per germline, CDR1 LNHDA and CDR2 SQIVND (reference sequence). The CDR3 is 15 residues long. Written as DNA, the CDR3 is TGTGCCAGTAGTGGGGGGGCGGGACACAATCAGCCCCAGCATTTT. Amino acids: CASSGGAGHNQPQHF.

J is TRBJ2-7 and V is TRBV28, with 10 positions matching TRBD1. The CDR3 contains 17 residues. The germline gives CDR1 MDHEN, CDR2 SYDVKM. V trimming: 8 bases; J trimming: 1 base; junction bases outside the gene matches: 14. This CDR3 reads CASASTLDRGRSYEQYF. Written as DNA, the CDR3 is TGTGCCAGCGCGTCGACCCTGGACAGGGGGAGATCCTACGAGCAGTACTTC.

CDR3 DNA: TGTGCCAGCAGCGGGACAGGGGGTTCCGGGGAGCTGTTTTTT. Translated, it gives CASSGTGGSGELFF. The V and J genes are TRBV6-6 and TRBJ2-2, with 11 positions matching TRBD1. The CDR3 is 14 residues long. V lost 6 bases, J lost 6 bases, and 3 bases stayed unmatched. Germline-derived CDR1 and CDR2 are MNHNY and SVGAGI (reference sequence).

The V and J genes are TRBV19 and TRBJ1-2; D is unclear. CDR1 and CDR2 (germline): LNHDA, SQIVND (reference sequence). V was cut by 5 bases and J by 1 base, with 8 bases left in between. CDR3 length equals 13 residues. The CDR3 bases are TGTGCCAGTAGTTACCAGATTAACTATGGCTACACCTTC. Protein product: CASSYQINYGYTF.

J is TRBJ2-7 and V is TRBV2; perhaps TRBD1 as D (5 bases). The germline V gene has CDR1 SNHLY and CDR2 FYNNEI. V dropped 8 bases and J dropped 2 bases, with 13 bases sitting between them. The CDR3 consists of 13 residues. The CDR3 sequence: CASLTDSTYEQYF. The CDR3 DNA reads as TGTGCCAGCCTTACCGACAGTACCTACGAGCAGTACTTC.

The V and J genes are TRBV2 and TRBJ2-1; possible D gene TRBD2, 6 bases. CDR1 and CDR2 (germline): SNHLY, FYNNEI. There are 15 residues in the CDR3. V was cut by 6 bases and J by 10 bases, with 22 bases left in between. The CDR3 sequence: CASSKNGLAIGEQFF. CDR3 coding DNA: TGTGCCAGCAGCAAGAACGGGCTAGCGATTGGCGAGCAGTTCTTC. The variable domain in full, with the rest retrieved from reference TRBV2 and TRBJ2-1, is EPEVTQTPSHQVTQMGQEVILRCVPISNHLYFYWYRQILGQKVEFLVSFYNNEISEKSEIFDDQFSVERPDGSNFTLKIRSTKLEDSAMYFCASSKNGLAIGEQFFGPGTRLTVL.

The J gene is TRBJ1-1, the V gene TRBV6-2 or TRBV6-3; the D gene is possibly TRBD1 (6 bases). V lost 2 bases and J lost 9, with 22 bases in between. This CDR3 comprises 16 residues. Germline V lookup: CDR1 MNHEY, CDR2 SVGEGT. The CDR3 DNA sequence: TGTGCCAGCAGTTACCAATCACAGGGAGCATCTGGCAAAGCTTTCTTT. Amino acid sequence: CASSYQSQGASGKAFF.

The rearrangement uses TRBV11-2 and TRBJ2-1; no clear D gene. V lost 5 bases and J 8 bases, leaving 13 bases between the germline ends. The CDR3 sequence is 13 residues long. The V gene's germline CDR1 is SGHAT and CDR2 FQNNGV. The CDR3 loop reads CASSPQPLYEQFF. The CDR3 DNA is TGTGCCAGCAGCCCACAACCCTTATATGAGCAGTTCTTC.

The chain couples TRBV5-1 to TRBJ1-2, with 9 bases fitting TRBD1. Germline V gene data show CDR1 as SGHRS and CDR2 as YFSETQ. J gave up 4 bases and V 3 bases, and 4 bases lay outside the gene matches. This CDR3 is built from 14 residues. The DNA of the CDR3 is TGCGCCAGCAGCTCGACAGGGGGTTTCTATGGCTACACCTTC. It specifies CASSSTGGFYGYTF.

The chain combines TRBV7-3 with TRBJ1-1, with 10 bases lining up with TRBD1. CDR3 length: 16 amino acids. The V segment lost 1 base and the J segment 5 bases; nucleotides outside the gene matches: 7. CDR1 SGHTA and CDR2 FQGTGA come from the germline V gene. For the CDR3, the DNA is TGTGCCAGCAGCTTAAGAGGGACAGGGGCAGGAACTGAAGCTTTCTTT. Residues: CASSLRGTGAGTEAFF.

The chain's CDR3 is CASRLQGGAEKLFF. CDR3 DNA: TGTGCCAGCAGACTCCAGGGGGGAGCTGAAAAACTGTTTTTT. J is TRBJ1-4 and V is TRBV5-6, with 7 bases aligning to TRBD1. V lost 5 bases and J lost 7; bases outside the gene matches: 8. This CDR3 has 14 amino acids. Per germline, CDR1 SGHDT and CDR2 YYEEEE.